This T cell receptor beta chain was recovered during a study of technical replicates of blood from a few donors. CDR3 length equals 13 residues. With V trimmed by 8 bases and J by 7 bases, 9 bases remained unmatched. Germline V CDR1 and CDR2: SQVTM, ANQGSEA. This table comes from immunoSEQ multiplex PCR, and its TCRdb copy is limited to in-frame clones, with some not included. Of 65,000 to 85,000 clones in the sample, around 90% were seen once. This sequence joins TRBV29-1 and TRBJ2-2; 8 bases match TRBD2. Input material: T cells isolated from PBMCs. The TCR originated in a human donor in good health. CDR3 nucleotide sequence: TGCAGCTTCGGGAGGGCGATCCACGGGGAGCTGTTTTTT. Amino acids: CSFGRAIHGELFF.